One and the same sample provided the 11 T cell receptor beta chains below, sequenced in a study of chemoradiotherapy in HPV16-positive cancers. Only in-frame clones appear in the TCRdb table, and some are missing; sequencing was by immunoSEQ multiplex PCR. The profile shows approximately 35,000 clones, around 77% of them singletons. The sequencing used blood, collected from a patient who underwent chemoradiotherapy. Source of these receptors: a human donor with HPV-associated anogenital cancer.

The table lists this clone with a few counts. This chain uses TRBV7-2 with TRBJ1-2; maybe TRBD1 (5 bases). V was trimmed by 2 bases and J by 3 bases, leaving 10 bases between them. Germline V gene sequence: CDR1 SGHTA, CDR2 FQGNSA. CDR3 length equals 14 residues. CDR3 sequence (DNA): TGTGCCAGCAGCTTACATCCACAGGACTATGGCTACACCTTC. Translation gives CASSLHPQDYGYTF.

This rearrangement joins TRBV4-1 to TRBJ1-2; 7 nucleotides match TRBD1. The CDR3 is 17 residues long. J gave up 0 bases and V 4 bases, and 11 bases lay outside the gene matches. The V gene's germline CDR1 is MGHRA and CDR2 YSYEKL. CDR3 loop: CASSPGGFSFPNYGYTF. The CDR3 DNA is TGCGCCAGCAGCCCAGGGGGGTTCTCCTTTCCTAACTATGGCTACACCTTC.

The V call is TRBV5-1, the J call TRBJ1-2; no reliable D call. The germline V gene encodes CDR1 SGHRS and CDR2 YFSETQ. The CDR3 runs to 15 residues. Trimming stripped 1 base from V and 6 bases from J, with 16 bases between. The CDR3 nucleotides read TGCGCCAGCAGCTTGAGCGGTAGACCCCCCCATGGCTACACCTTC. It specifies CASSLSGRPPHGYTF.

The rearrangement links TRBV7-3 to TRBJ2-5; tentative D call: TRBD2 (5 bases). Germline CDR1 is SGHTA and CDR2 is FQGTGA. Trimming took off 2 bases at V and 0 bases at J, with 16 bases between the two ends. The CDR3 runs to 17 residues. CDR3 loop: CASSLPLRPGYQETQYF. CDR3 nucleotide sequence: TGTGCCAGCAGCTTACCCCTGAGACCGGGGTACCAAGAGACCCAGTACTTC.

This clone was counted only a few times. The rearrangement joins TRBV5-1 to TRBJ2-7; 7 positions match TRBD2. Trimming cost V 1 base and J 6 bases; bases outside gene matches: 4. This CDR3 is built from 13 residues. Looked up from germline, CDR1 is SGHRS and CDR2 is YFSETQ. The CDR3 DNA reads TGCGCCAGCAGCTTGACTAGCGAGTCCGAGCAGTACTTC. Its protein is CASSLTSESEQYF. The whole variable domain, remainder taken from reference TRBV5-1 and TRBJ2-7, is KAGVTQTPRYLIKTRGQQVTLSCSPISGHRSVSWYQQTPGQGLQFLFEYFSETQRNKGNFPGRFSGRQFSNSRSEMNVSTLELGDSALYLCASSLTSESEQYFGPGTRLTVT.

V is TRBV12-5 and J is TRBJ1-1, with a tentative D call TRBD1 (6 bases). The germline V gene encodes CDR1 LGHNT and CDR2 FRNRAP. The germline V and J ends were trimmed by 5 bases and 0 bases, with 10 bases remaining between them. This CDR3 region has 14 residues. CDR3 amino acids: CASGLQGMNTEAFF. For the CDR3, the DNA is TGTGCTAGTGGTCTCCAGGGGATGAACACTGAAGCTTTCTTT.

V gene TRBV6-5 combines with J gene TRBJ2-7; possible D gene TRBD2, 6 bases. The germline V and J ends were trimmed by 3 bases and 2 bases, with 8 bases remaining between them. There are 13 residues in the CDR3. The germline V gene encodes CDR1 MNHEY and CDR2 SVGAGI. The CDR3 sequence is CASSYTSTYEQYF. CDR3 DNA sequence: TGTGCCAGCAGTTATACTAGCACCTACGAGCAGTACTTC.

V and J are TRBV6-6 and TRBJ1-6; D perhaps matches TRBD1 (5 bases). This CDR3 spans 14 amino acids. In germline, CDR1 is MNHNY, CDR2 SVGAGI (reference sequence). V lost 6 bases to trimming and J lost 8 bases, with 14 bases between them. The CDR3 nucleotides are TGTGCCAGCAGCGATAGGGGCAACTATTCACCCCTCCACTTT. It is translated as CASSDRGNYSPLHF.

This clone was detected only once. V usage is TRBV15 and J usage is TRBJ1-5; tentatively, D is TRBD1 (5 bases). Germline-derived CDR1 and CDR2 are LNHNV and YYDKDF (reference sequence). The CDR3 is 14 residues long. V lost 5 bases, J lost 6 bases, and 14 bases lay in between. CDR3: CATSRGGGFQPQHF. As DNA, the CDR3 is TGTGCCACCAGCCGGGGGGGTGGTTTTCAGCCCCAGCATTTT.

The chain employs TRBV7-7 and TRBJ2-5; D possibly corresponds to TRBD2 (6 bases). V lost 2 bases and J 7 bases, leaving 11 bases between the germline ends. This CDR3 is 13 amino acids long. The V gene's germline CDR1 is SSHAT and CDR2 FNYEAQ (reference sequence). CDR3 bases: TGTGCCAGCAGCTTACGGGAGTGGGGGACCCAGTACTTC. Translating it yields CASSLREWGTQYF.

The rearrangement uses TRBV11-2 and TRBJ1-4; D is perhaps TRBD1 (5 bases). The CDR3 sequence is 18 residues long. In germline, CDR1 is SGHAT, CDR2 FQNNGV. With 8 bases removed from V and 0 bases from J, the gap between germline ends came to 22 bases. CDR3 residues: CASLLPGVERSTNEKLFF. CDR3 coding DNA: TGTGCCAGCTTACTCCCGGGGGTAGAGAGGTCAACTAATGAAAAACTGTTTTTT.